Listed below are T cell receptor beta chains from one sample, sequenced in a study of blood T cell repertoires in COVID-19. Assay: immunoSEQ multiplex PCR; the TCRdb copy retains only in-frame clones and omits some. The table shows fewer than 85,000 clones, with 74% occurring only once. The sample taken for sequencing was peripheral blood. The receptors derive from a human donor with acute or convalescent COVID-19. The donor label of this sample is uncertain. Each CDR3 is given with its conserved first and last residue. A D gene is named only where the DNA matches it firmly. Size values are once, few and many counts, or a class for expanded clones, and some rows have none.

V	D	J	size	CDR3	DNA
TRBV6-5	TRBD2	TRBJ2-5	-	CASSLAGAGETQYF	TGTGCCAGCAGTCTAGCGGGGGCGGGAGAGACCCAGTACTTC
TRBV11-3	TRBD2	TRBJ2-1	-	CASSLGLAGDNEQFF	TGTGCCAGCAGCCTCGGACTAGCGGGAGATAATGAGCAGTTCTTC
TRBV19	-	TRBJ2-1	few	CASNSVPRGHEQFF	TGTGCCAGTAATTCAGTACCTAGGGGCCATGAGCAGTTCTTC
TRBV12-5	-	TRBJ2-1	-	CASGLEGRVNEQFF	TGTGCTAGTGGTTTGGAAGGTCGGGTAAATGAGCAGTTCTTC
TRBV11-2	-	TRBJ2-2	-	CASSITGELFF	TGTGCCAGCAGCATAACCGGGGAGCTGTTTTTT
TRBV15	-	TRBJ2-3	-	CATSGGATDTQYF	TGTGCCACCAGCGGGGGGGCCACAGATACGCAGTATTTT
TRBV23-1	TRBD1	TRBJ2-7	-	CASSHGIPRDRKKEQYF	TGCGCCAGCAGTCACGGAATACCCCGGGACAGGAAAAAGGAGCAGTACTTC
TRBV5-1	TRBD2	TRBJ2-1	-	CASSLLAGSYNEQFF	TGCGCCAGCAGCTTGCTAGCGGGCTCCTACAATGAGCAGTTCTTC
TRBV2	-	TRBJ1-2	-	CASRAAPYGYTF	TGTGCCAGCAGGGCGGCCCCCTATGGCTACACCTTC
TRBV5-4	TRBD1	TRBJ1-2	-	CASSLGGQAVGYTF	TGTGCCAGCAGCTTGGGGGGACAGGCGGTGGGCTACACCTTC
TRBV6-5	-	TRBJ2-3	-	CASTKTGPGTDTQYF	TGTGCCAGCACCAAAACAGGTCCAGGGACAGATACGCAGTATTTT
TRBV7-3	-	TRBJ1-2	once	CASSPGTGYGYTF	TGTGCCAGCAGCCCGGGTACAGGCTATGGCTACACCTTC
TRBV9	-	TRBJ2-7	-	CASSVGPSYGEQYF	TGTGCCAGCAGCGTGGGCCCCTCCTATGGAGAGCAGTACTTC
TRBV30	TRBD1	TRBJ1-5	-	CAFSTGVVQPQHF	TGTGCCTTCTCGACAGGGGTGGTTCAGCCCCAGCATTTT
TRBV5-4	TRBD1	TRBJ1-4	-	CASSYGQGGEKLFF	TGTGCCAGCAGCTATGGACAGGGAGGCGAAAAACTGTTTTTT
TRBV18	-	TRBJ1-1	once	CASSPGGDSNTEAFF	TGTGCCAGCTCGCCGGGAGGAGACAGCAACACTGAAGCTTTCTTT
TRBV6-2/TRBV6-3	-	TRBJ2-7	-	CASTPGEGPYEQYF	TGTGCCAGCACCCCCGGGGAAGGTCCCTACGAGCAGTACTTC
TRBV19	-	TRBJ2-2	-	CASSTPGAGRTGELFF	TGTGCCAGTAGTACCCCAGGGGCCGGGCGCACCGGGGAGCTGTTTTTT
TRBV28	TRBD1	TRBJ2-7	-	CASSSGTGTYEQYF	TGTGCCAGCAGTTCCGGGACAGGGACCTACGAGCAGTACTTC
TRBV19	-	TRBJ2-6	-	CASSIPRARTGANVLTF	TGTGCCAGTAGTATCCCGCGCGCCAGGACTGGGGCCAACGTCCTGACTTTC
TRBV20-1	-	TRBJ2-7	-	CSASLPAGDYEQYF	TGCAGTGCTAGTCTTCCCGCGGGTGACTACGAGCAGTACTTC
TRBV5-1	TRBD2	TRBJ2-1	-	CASSFNTRGLAGRNEQFF	TGCGCCAGCAGCTTTAACACCCGAGGACTAGCGGGGAGGAATGAGCAGTTCTTC
TRBV20-1	-	TRBJ2-3	-	CSARRSDTQYF	TGCAGTGCTAGACGGTCAGATACGCAGTATTTT